Listed below are T cell receptor beta chains from one sample, sequenced in a study of T cells in Graves' hyperthyroidism and ophthalmopathy. Via MiXCR, TCRdb re-called the multiplex PCR reads, giving one row per CDR3 protein. In the table there are about 600,000 distinct CDR3 sequences, approximately 15% of which are singletons. What was sequenced was blood. These TCRs come from a woman aged 40 to 49 with Graves' ophthalmopathy. Each CDR3 is given with its conserved first and last residue. The order of the fields is V gene, J gene, D gene, clone size, CDR3 protein, CDR3 DNA. A D gene is named only where the DNA matches it firmly. Part of the rows lack a size; the others show once, few, many or a class for expanded clones.

TRBV20-1	TRBJ1-1	TRBD1	many	CSARDRRTGVNTEAFF	TGCAGTGCTAGAGATAGGAGGACAGGCGTGAACACTGAAGCTTTCTTT
TRBV5-1	TRBJ2-5	TRBD1	.	CASSYFGQGGSRETQYF	TGCGCCAGCAGTTATTTCGGACAGGGTGGATCGCGTGAGACCCAGTACTTC
TRBV27	TRBJ1-5	.	few	CASSLSSHQPQHF	TGTGCCAGCAGTTTATCTTCTCATCAGCCCCAGCATTTT
TRBV3-1	TRBJ1-1	TRBD1	many	CASSQTWQGDTEAFF	TGTGCCAGCAGCCAAACCTGGCAGGGGGACACTGAAGCTTTCTTT
TRBV7-6	TRBJ1-4	TRBD1	.	CASSPTGVVVEKLFF	TGTGCCAGCAGCCCCACAGGGGTTGTTGTTGAAAAACTGTTTTTT
TRBV28	TRBJ1-6	TRBD1	many	CASHRGLSSPLHF	TGTGCCAGCCACAGGGGGCTTAGTTCACCCCTCCACTTT
TRBV5-1	TRBJ1-4	.	.	CASSLGLDSATNEKLFF	TGCGCCAGCAGCTTGGGGCTGGACAGTGCAACTAATGAAAAACTGTTTTTT
TRBV7-8	TRBJ2-3	TRBD2	many	CASSLVGTSGRMTDTQYF	TGTGCCAGCAGCTTAGTTGGGACTAGCGGGAGAATGACAGATACGCAGTATTTT
TRBV12-3/TRBV12-4	TRBJ2-2	.	.	CASSLKWDPTGELFF	TGTGCCAGCAGTTTAAAGTGGGACCCAACCGGGGAGCTGTTTTTT
TRBV7-2	TRBJ1-1	.	.	CASSLRSGTGGEAFF	TGTGCCAGCAGCCTAAGGTCCGGGACTGGGGGTGAAGCTTTCTTT
TRBV7-6	TRBJ2-5	.	many	CASSPPGGQTQYF	TGTGCCAGCAGCCCCCCGGGGGGCCAGACCCAGTACTTC
TRBV7-3	TRBJ1-3	TRBD1	.	CASSLAHTGQGKRGNTIYF	TGTGCCAGCAGCTTAGCGCACACGGGACAGGGGAAACGTGGAAACACCATATATTTT
TRBV7-9	TRBJ1-2	.	.	CASSSSPPAYTF	TGTGCCAGCAGCTCATCTCCTCCGGCCTACACCTTC
TRBV18	TRBJ2-5	.	few	CASSPNQGRQETQYF	TGTGCCAGCTCTCCTAATCAGGGACGGCAAGAGACCCAGTACTTC
TRBV20-1	TRBJ2-1	TRBD1	many	CSALTDRGSNEQFF	TGCAGTGCCCTAACGGACAGGGGATCCAATGAGCAGTTCTTC
TRBV5-6	TRBJ2-1	.	.	CASRVGGPYNEQFF	TGTGCCAGCAGAGTGGGGGGACCGTACAATGAGCAGTTCTTC
TRBV28	TRBJ2-7	.	many	CAASRAYEQYF	TGTGCCGCGTCAAGGGCGTACGAGCAGTACTTC
TRBV11-2	TRBJ2-1	TRBD1	many	CASSWTGGLRNEQFF	TGTGCCAGCAGTTGGACAGGGGGATTAAGGAATGAGCAGTTCTTC
TRBV12-3/TRBV12-4	TRBJ2-5	.	few	CASRGLGMEETQYF	TGTGCCAGCAGGGGGTTGGGGATGGAGGAGACCCAGTACTTC
TRBV7-2	TRBJ1-1	.	many	CASSPNAHREAFF	TGTGCCAGCAGCCCCAACGCCCACAGGGAAGCTTTCTTT
TRBV18	TRBJ2-3	.	.	CASSPESAGFSTDTQYF	TGTGCCAGCTCACCGGAGTCAGCGGGTTTTAGCACAGATACGCAGTATTTT
TRBV6-1	TRBJ2-7	TRBD2	few	CASRSGLAGVFEQYF	TGTGCCAGCAGGTCTGGACTAGCGGGAGTTTTCGAGCAGTACTTC
TRBV7-3	TRBJ2-1	TRBD2	many	CASSPHGVTSDYNEQFF	TGTGCCAGCAGCCCTCATGGGGTGACTAGCGATTACAATGAGCAGTTCTTC
TRBV12-3/TRBV12-4	TRBJ1-2	TRBD1	.	CASSNTEGADGYTF	TGTGCCAGCAGTAACACGGAGGGGGCAGATGGCTACACCTTC
TRBV27	TRBJ2-1	TRBD1	.	CASSLVQGESNEQFF	TGTGCCAGCAGTTTAGTACAGGGGGAATCGAATGAGCAGTTCTTC
TRBV20-1	TRBJ2-1	TRBD2	.	CSARSSGRRNEQFF	TGCAGTGCTAGATCTAGCGGGAGGCGCAATGAGCAGTTCTTC
TRBV2	TRBJ2-3	.	many	CASSGITDTQYF	TGTGCCAGCAGTGGAATCACAGATACGCAGTATTTT
TRBV25-1	TRBJ1-1	TRBD1	few	CASSDPQRTGDTEAFF	TGTGCCAGCAGTGACCCCCAAAGGACAGGGGACACTGAAGCTTTCTTT
TRBV30	TRBJ2-1	.	many	CAWSVQGNLYNEQFF	TGTGCCTGGAGTGTCCAGGGGAACCTCTACAATGAGCAGTTCTTC
TRBV20-1	TRBJ2-1	TRBD2	many	CSAEGLASDNEQFF	TGCAGTGCTGAAGGACTAGCGAGCGACAATGAGCAGTTCTTC
TRBV6-2/TRBV6-3	TRBJ2-7	TRBD2	many	CASRSAGGPSYEQYF	TGTGCCAGCAGATCCGCGGGAGGCCCCTCCTACGAGCAGTACTTC
TRBV2	TRBJ2-1	TRBD2	many	CASNSGGLYNEQFF	TGTGCCAGCAATAGCGGGGGGCTTTACAATGAGCAGTTCTTC
TRBV2	TRBJ1-1	.	many	CASRLSRTAGEAFF	TGTGCCAGCAGACTAAGTCGTACGGCCGGTGAAGCTTTCTTT
TRBV2	TRBJ2-7	.	many	CASSVRTAFPNEQYF	TGTGCCAGCAGTGTTAGGACAGCCTTTCCCAACGAGCAGTACTTC
TRBV14	TRBJ1-1	.	once	CASSFTGSTEAFF	TGTGCCAGCAGCTTTACAGGGAGCACTGAAGCTTTCTTT
TRBV19	TRBJ2-5	.	few	CASSAPRGTQETQYF	TGTGCCAGTAGTGCCCCACGGGGGACCCAAGAGACCCAGTACTTC
TRBV29-1	TRBJ2-3	TRBD1	few	CSVEKTGTADTQYF	TGCAGCGTTGAGAAAACTGGGACAGCAGATACGCAGTATTTT
TRBV29-1	TRBJ1-2	TRBD1	.	CSAQGTGDNYGYTF	TGCAGCGCCCAAGGGACAGGGGATAACTATGGCTACACCTTC
TRBV7-9	TRBJ1-5	.	few	CASSRLGSGNQPQHF	TGTGCCAGCAGTCGGCTGGGCAGCGGGAATCAGCCCCAGCATTTT
TRBV28	TRBJ2-7	TRBD1	many	CASSRTGASYEQYF	TGTGCCAGCAGCCGAACAGGGGCCTCCTACGAGCAGTACTTC
TRBV7-2	TRBJ2-3	.	few	CASSPGLVFTDTQYF	TGTGCCAGCAGCCCCGGACTTGTTTTCACAGATACGCAGTATTTT
TRBV20-1	TRBJ2-5	.	.	CSATRAEETQYF	TGCAGTGCTACCAGGGCCGAGGAGACCCAGTACTTC
TRBV6-2/TRBV6-3	TRBJ2-7	TRBD2	few	CASSNGREVSEQYF	TGTGCCAGCAGTAACGGGCGGGAGGTGAGTGAGCAGTACTTC
TRBV20-1	TRBJ2-1	.	many	CSASVSLSYNEQFF	TGCAGTGCTAGTGTCAGCCTATCCTACAATGAGCAGTTCTTC
TRBV7-3	TRBJ2-3	TRBD1	many	CASSLKGQGRADTQYF	TGTGCCAGCAGCTTAAAGGGACAGGGGAGGGCAGATACGCAGTATTTT
TRBV2	TRBJ1-2	.	many	CASNTGTDYGYTF	TGTGCCAGCAATACAGGGACGGACTATGGCTACACCTTC
TRBV12-3/TRBV12-4	TRBJ2-1	.	.	CASSLGEDSYNEQFF	TGTGCCAGCAGTTTAGGGGAGGACTCCTACAATGAGCAGTTCTTC
TRBV3-1	TRBJ2-4	.	few	CASSQDPSGLAKNIQYF	TGTGCCAGCAGCCAAGACCCGAGCGGTCTAGCCAAAAACATTCAGTACTTC
TRBV6-1	TRBJ2-3	TRBD2	few	CASSSPGTTTSTDTQYF	TGTGCCAGCAGTTCCCCCGGGACTACCACTTCCACAGATACGCAGTATTTT
TRBV10-1	TRBJ2-3	TRBD2	.	CASPQGSGGYRWTQYF	TGCGCCAGCCCCCAAGGGAGCGGGGGATACAGATGGACGCAGTATTTT
TRBV5-4	TRBJ2-1	TRBD2	.	CASSLTSGSKNEQFF	TGTGCCAGCAGCTTAACTAGCGGGAGTAAGAATGAGCAGTTCTTC
TRBV12-3/TRBV12-4	TRBJ1-4	TRBD1	many	CASSHRQGNEKLFF	TGTGCCAGCAGTCACCGACAGGGAAACGAAAAACTGTTTTTT
TRBV20-1	TRBJ1-1	.	many	CSARGFQTSTEAFF	TGCAGTGCTCGGGGGTTCCAGACCTCCACTGAAGCTTTCTTT
TRBV19	TRBJ1-1	.	.	CASSERNTEAFF	TGTGCCAGTAGCGAGAGGAACACTGAAGCTTTCTTT
TRBV30	TRBJ1-4	.	.	CAWRGIDRREKLFF	TGTGCCTGGAGGGGAATTGACAGACGGGAAAAACTGTTTTTT
TRBV28	TRBJ2-7	TRBD2	many	CASSFWWTSGTYEQYF	TGTGCCAGCAGTTTTTGGTGGACTAGCGGTACCTACGAGCAGTACTTC
TRBV6-1	TRBJ2-1	TRBD2	many	CASSSPGTSIYNEQFF	TGTGCCAGCAGTTCACCCGGGACTAGCATCTACAATGAGCAGTTCTTC
TRBV30	TRBJ1-1	.	.	CAFLVTTNTEAFF	TGTGCCTTCCTGGTAACTACGAACACTGAAGCTTTCTTT
TRBV12-3/TRBV12-4	TRBJ2-5	.	.	CASSRARTQYF	TGTGCCAGCAGTCGAGCGCGAACCCAGTACTTC
TRBV4-1	TRBJ2-1	TRBD2	.	CASSQETGGDNEQFF	TGCGCCAGCAGCCAAGAAACCGGGGGGGACAATGAGCAGTTCTTC